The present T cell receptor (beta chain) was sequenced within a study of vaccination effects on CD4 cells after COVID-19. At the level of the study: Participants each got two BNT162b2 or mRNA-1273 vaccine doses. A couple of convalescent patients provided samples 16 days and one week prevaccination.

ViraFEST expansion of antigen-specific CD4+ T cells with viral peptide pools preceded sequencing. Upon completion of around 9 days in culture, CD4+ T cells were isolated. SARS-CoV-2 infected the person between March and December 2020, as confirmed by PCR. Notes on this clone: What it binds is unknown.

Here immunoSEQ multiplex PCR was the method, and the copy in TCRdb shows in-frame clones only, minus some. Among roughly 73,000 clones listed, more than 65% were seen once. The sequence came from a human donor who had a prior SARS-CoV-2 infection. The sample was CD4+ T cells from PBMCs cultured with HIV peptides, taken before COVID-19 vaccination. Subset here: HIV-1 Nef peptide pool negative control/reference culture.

Here the CDR3 reads CASRTPPYEQYF. CDR3 DNA sequence: TGTGCCAGCCGCACTCCTCCCTACGAGCAGTACTTC. The chain joins TRBV9 to TRBJ2-7; D unclear. This CDR3 has 12 residues. From germline, CDR1 is SGDLS and CDR2 YYNGEE. V dropped 7 bases and J dropped 2 bases, with 10 bases sitting between them. Full variable domain (outside the CDR3, taken from reference TRBV9 and TRBJ2-7): DSGVTQTPKHLITATGQRVTLRCSPRSGDLSVYWYQQSLDQGLQFLIQYYNGEERAKGNILERFSAQQFPDLHSELNLSSLELGDSALYFCASRTPPYEQYFGPGTRLTVT.